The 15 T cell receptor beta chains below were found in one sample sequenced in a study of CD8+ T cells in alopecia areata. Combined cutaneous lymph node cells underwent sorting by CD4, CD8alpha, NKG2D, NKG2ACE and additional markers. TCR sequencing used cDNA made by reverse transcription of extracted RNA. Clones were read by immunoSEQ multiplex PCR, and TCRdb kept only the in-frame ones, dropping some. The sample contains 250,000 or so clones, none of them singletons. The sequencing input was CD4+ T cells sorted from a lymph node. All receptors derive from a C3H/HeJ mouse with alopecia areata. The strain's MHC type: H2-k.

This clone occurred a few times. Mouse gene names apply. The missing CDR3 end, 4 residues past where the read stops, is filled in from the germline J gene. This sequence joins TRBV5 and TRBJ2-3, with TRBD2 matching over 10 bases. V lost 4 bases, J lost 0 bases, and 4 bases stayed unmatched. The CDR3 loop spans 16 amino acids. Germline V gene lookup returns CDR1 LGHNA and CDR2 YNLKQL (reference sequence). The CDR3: CASSLPDWGSAETLYF. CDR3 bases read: TGTGCCAGCAGCCTCCCGGACTGGGGGAGTGCAGAA.

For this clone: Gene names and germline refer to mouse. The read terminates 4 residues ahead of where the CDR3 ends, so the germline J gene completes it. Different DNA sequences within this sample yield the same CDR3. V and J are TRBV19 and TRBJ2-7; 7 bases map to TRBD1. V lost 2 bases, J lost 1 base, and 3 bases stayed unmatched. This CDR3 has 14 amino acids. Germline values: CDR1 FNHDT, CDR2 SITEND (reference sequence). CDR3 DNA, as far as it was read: TGTGCCAGCAGTATTCGGGACAGTTCCTAT. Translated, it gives CASSIRDSSY. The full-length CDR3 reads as CASSIRDSSYEQYF.

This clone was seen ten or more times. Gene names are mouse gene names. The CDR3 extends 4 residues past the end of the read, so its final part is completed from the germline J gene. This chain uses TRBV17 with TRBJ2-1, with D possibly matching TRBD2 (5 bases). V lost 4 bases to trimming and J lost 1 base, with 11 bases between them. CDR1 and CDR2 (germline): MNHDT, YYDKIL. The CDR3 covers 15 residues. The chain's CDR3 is CASSTQPGNYAEQFF. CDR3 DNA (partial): TGTGCTAGCAGTACACAACCTGGGAACTATGCT.

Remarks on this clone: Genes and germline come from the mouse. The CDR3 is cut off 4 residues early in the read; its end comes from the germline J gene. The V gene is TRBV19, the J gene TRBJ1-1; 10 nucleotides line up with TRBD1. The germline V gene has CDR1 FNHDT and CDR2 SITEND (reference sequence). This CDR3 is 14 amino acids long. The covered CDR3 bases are TGTGCCAGCAGTAAGGGGACAGGGGAGACA. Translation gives CASSKGTGET. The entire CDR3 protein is CASSKGTGETEVFF.

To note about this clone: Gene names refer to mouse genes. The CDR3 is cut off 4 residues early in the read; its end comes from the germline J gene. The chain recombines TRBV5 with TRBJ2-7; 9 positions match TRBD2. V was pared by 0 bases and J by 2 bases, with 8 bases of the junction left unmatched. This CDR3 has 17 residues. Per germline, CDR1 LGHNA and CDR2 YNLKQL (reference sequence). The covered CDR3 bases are TGTGCCAGCAGCCAAGATATCTGGGGGGGATGGCCCTAT. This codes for CASSQDIWGGWPY. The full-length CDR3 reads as CASSQDIWGGWPYEQYF.

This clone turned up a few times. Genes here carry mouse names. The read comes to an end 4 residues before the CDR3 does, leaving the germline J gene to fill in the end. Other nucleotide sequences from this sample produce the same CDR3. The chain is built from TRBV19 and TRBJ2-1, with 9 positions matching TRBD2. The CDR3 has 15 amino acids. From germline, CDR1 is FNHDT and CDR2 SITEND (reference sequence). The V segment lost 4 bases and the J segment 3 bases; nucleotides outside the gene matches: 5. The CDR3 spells CASSPRLGVYAEQFF. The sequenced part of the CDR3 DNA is TGTGCCAGCAGTCCTAGACTGGGGGTCTATGCT.

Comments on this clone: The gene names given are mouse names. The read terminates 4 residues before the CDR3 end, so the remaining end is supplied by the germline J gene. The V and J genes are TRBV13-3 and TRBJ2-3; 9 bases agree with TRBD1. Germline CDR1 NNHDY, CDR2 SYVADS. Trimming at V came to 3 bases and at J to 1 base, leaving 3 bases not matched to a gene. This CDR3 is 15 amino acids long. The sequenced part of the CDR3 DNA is TGTGCCAGCAGTGTACAGGGGGCGCGTGCAGAA. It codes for CASSVQGARAE. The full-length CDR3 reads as CASSVQGARAETLYF.

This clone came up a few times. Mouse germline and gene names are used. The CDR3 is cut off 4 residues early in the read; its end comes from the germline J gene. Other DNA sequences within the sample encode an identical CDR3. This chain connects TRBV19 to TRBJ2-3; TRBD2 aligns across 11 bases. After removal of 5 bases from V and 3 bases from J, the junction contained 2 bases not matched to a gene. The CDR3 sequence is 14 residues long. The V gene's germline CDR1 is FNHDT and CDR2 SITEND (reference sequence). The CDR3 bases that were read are TGTGCCAGCAGCCGGGACTGGGGGGCAGAA. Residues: CASSRDWGAE. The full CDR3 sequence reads CASSRDWGAETLYF.

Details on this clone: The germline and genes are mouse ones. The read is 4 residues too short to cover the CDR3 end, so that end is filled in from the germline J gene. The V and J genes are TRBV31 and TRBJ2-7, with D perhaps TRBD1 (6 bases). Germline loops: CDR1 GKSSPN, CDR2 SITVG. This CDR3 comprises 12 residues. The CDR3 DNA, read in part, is TGTGCCTGGAGGGGACACGGGTAT. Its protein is CAWRGHGY. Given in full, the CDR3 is CAWRGHGYEQYF.

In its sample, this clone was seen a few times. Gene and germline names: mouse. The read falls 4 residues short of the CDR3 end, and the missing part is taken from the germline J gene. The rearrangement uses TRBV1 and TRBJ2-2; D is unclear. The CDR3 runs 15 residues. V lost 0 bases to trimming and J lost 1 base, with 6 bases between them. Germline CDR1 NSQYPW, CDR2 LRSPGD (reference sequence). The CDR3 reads CTCSAESRNTGQLYF. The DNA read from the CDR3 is TGCACCTGCAGTGCAGAGTCCAGAAACACCGGG.

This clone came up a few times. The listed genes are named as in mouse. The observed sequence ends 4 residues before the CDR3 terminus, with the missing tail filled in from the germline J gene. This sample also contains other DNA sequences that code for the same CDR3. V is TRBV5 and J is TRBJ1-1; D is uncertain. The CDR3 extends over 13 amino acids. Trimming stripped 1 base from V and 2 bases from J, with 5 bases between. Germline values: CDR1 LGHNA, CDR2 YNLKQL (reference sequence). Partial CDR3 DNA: TGTGCCAGCAGCCAAGTCATCAACACA. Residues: CASSQVINT. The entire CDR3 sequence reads CASSQVINTEVFF.

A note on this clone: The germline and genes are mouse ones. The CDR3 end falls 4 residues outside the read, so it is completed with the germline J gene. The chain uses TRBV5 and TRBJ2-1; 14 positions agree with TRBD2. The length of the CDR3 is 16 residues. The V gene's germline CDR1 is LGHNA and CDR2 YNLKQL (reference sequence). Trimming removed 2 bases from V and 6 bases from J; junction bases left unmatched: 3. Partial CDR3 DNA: TGTGCCAGCAGCCAATCCGGGACTGGGGGGGCTGCT. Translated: CASSQSGTGGAA. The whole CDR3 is CASSQSGTGGAAEQFF.

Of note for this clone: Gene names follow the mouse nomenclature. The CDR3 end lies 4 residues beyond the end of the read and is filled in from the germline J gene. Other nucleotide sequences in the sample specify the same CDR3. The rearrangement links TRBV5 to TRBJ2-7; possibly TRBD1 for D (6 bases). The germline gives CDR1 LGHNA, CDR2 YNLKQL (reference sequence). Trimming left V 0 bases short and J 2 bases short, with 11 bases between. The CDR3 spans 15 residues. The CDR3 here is CASSQEGRGPYEQYF. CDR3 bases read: TGTGCCAGCAGCCAAGAGGGCAGGGGCCCCTAT.

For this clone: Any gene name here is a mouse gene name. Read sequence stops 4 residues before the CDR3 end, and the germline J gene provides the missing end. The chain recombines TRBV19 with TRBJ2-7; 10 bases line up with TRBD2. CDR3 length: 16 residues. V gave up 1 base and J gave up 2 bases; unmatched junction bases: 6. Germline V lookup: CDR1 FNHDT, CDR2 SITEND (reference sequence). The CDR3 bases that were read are TGTGCCAGCAGTATATCCCGGGACTGGGGAGCCTAT. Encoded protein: CASSISRDWGAY. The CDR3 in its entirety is CASSISRDWGAYEQYF.

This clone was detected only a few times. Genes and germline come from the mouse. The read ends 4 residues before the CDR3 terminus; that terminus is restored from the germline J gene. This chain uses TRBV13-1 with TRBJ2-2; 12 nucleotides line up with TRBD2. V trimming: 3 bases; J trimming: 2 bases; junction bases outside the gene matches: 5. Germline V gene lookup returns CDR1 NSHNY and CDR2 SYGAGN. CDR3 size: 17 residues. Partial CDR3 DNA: TGTGCCAGCAGTGGACCGGGACTGGGGGGTAACACCGGG. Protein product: CASSGPGLGGNTG. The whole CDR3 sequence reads CASSGPGLGGNTGQLYF.